The sample holds many counts of the clone carrying this T cell receptor beta chain. The data were obtained in a study of T-cell reconstitution after alpha-beta-depleted transplantation in children. Unique molecular identifiers featured in how the TCRbeta library was prepared. TCRdb re-analysed the PCR reads in MiXCR, keeping a single row per CDR3 protein. This sample carries a few hundred thousand distinct CDR3 sequences, 9.7% of them seen once, and the ten largest clones take 5% to 6%. CDR3 length: 15 amino acids. From germline, CDR1 is KGHDR and CDR2 SFDVKD. V lost 6 bases to trimming and J lost 6 bases, with 19 bases between them.

The specimen was PBMCs from the stem cell graft donor, collected from the stem cell graft. This chain connects TRBV24-1 to TRBJ2-5, with D maybe TRBD2 (5 bases). This sequence was found in a human donor who donated a stem cell graft to a child with SCID. DNA for the CDR3: TGTGCCACCAGTCCGACGGGAATCGACGACAAGACCCAGTACTTC. Translation gives CATSPTGIDDKTQYF.